The clone carrying this T cell receptor beta chain was counted ten times or more. Its antigen is not known. These data originate in a study of beta chain features in type 1 diabetes. About the research overall: Patients did not differ from healthy donors in age, gender or cell yield. Broader study findings: All four CD4+ subsets of Type 1 diabetes patients contained TCRB CDR3s that were moderately but significantly shorter.

Expressed TCRB transcripts got sequenced, as all isolated RNA was reverse transcribed. The protocol was immunoSEQ multiplex PCR, while the TCRdb copy is restricted to in-frame clones and leaves out a portion. The sample gives roughly 350,000 clones, over 8.5% of which show up once; over 0.45% is in the top ten. Germline loops: CDR1 SGHNT, CDR2 YYREEE (reference sequence). The CDR3 runs to 14 residues. J was trimmed by 14 bases and V by 4 bases; bases with no gene match: 14. V gene TRBV5-4 combines with J gene TRBJ1-2; 10 bases fit TRBD1. The TCR was taken from a man aged 30 to 39 with type 1 diabetes. The sequenced material came from central memory CD4+ T cells from blood. The CDR3 loop reads CASSPTGTGASVTF. As DNA, the CDR3 is TGTGCCAGCAGCCCGACCGGGACAGGGGCGTCGGTTACCTTC.